The 5 T cell receptor beta chains below all came from one sample that was sequenced in a study of T cells in localized non-small cell lung cancer. Measured with immunoSEQ multiplex PCR; TCRdb has only the in-frame clones, and not every one. The sample lists tens of thousands of clones; about 91% were seen once. The sample in question was peripheral blood, obtained before any cancer treatment. These TCRs come from a man aged 40 to 69 with stage I squamous cell lung carcinoma.

The rearrangement joins TRBV18 to TRBJ2-7, with D maybe TRBD2 (5 bases). V lost 3 bases and J 0 bases, leaving 12 bases between the germline ends. Germline CDR1 KGHSH, CDR2 LQKENI. There are 15 residues in the CDR3. The CDR3 bases are TGTGCCAGCTCACCTCCGTCCGGGGACTCCTACGAGCAGTACTTC. Translation: CASSPPSGDSYEQYF.

The chain uses TRBV6-1 and TRBJ2-7, with a weak D call TRBD2 (6 bases). The CDR3 runs to 12 residues. V was pared by 5 bases and J by 6 bases, with 11 bases between. From germline, CDR1 is MNHNS and CDR2 SASEGT. The chain's CDR3 is CASSPQGGEQYF. The CDR3 nucleotides read TGTGCCAGCAGTCCCCAGGGAGGCGAGCAGTACTTC.

This clone was detected once. This chain uses TRBV9 with TRBJ1-1; tentatively, D is TRBD1 (5 bases). Germline-derived CDR1 and CDR2 are SGDLS and YYNGEE. The CDR3 has 15 residues. Trimming cost V 4 bases and J 1 base, with 14 bases left between them. Here the CDR3 DNA reads TGTGCCAGCAGCCCTAATCCCGGGACGAACACTGAAGCTTTCTTT. Amino acid sequence: CASSPNPGTNTEAFF.

V usage is TRBV29-1 and J usage is TRBJ1-3; 9 bases align to TRBD1. The better agreement between TRBJ2-2 and the DNA end casts doubt on the J call. The CDR3 runs 15 residues. The germline V gene encodes CDR1 SQVTM and CDR2 ANQGSEA. CDR3 in DNA: TGCAGCGTTTGGACCGGGACAGGGCAAACCGGGGAGCTGTTTTTT. Its protein is CSVWTGTGQTGELFF.

This chain joins TRBV29-1 and TRBJ1-2; D unclear. The germline V gene has CDR1 SQVTM and CDR2 ANQGSEA. Between the trimmed V and J ends, which lost 6 bases and 4 bases, there was a span of 12 bases. There are 12 residues in the CDR3. The CDR3 protein is CSVQPTFYGYTF. CDR3 sequence (DNA): TGCAGCGTGCAGCCCACTTTCTATGGCTACACCTTC.